These T cell receptor beta chains were read from a single sample in a study of T cells in Graves' hyperthyroidism and ophthalmopathy. TCRdb fed the multiplex PCR reads into MiXCR, producing one record per CDR3 protein. Among roughly 740,000 distinct CDR3 sequences listed, approximately 16% were seen once. Specimen: blood. The origin of the receptors is a young man with Graves' hyperthyroidism. The CDR3 runs from the conserved cysteine through the conserved F or W.

TRBV7-3 | CASSPTGEPGNTIYF
TRBV18 | CASSPGRGGNGYTF
TRBV20-1 | CSAVPGTGGHEQYF
TRBV9 | CASSVGGFGEQFF
TRBV29-1 | CSVATGPDQPQHF
TRBV15 | CATSRDRVGETQYF
TRBV27 | CASSLATGPSETQYF
TRBV30 | CAWSGGTAGLPQHF
TRBV12-3/TRBV12-4 | CASSSGEGNTEAFF
TRBV18 | CASSLRVTEALGQYF
TRBV27 | CASSTRLAENTGELFF
TRBV19 | CASSTYRDSTDTQYF
TRBV12-3/TRBV12-4 | CASSRGQGEAFF
TRBV28 | CAGQRGNTIYF
TRBV5-1 | CASSWWVAGKDNEQFF
TRBV7-2 | CASSLGLSAYEQYF
TRBV6-2/TRBV6-3 | CASSPRTSQPQHF
TRBV28 | CASSGRQVRGANVLTF
TRBV7-9 | CASSNTGAHYGYTF
TRBV12-3/TRBV12-4 | CASSLGARVSYNEQFF
TRBV28 | CASSASRRNRGHNEQFF
TRBV12-3/TRBV12-4 | CASSQYQGANEQYF
TRBV7-9 | CASSLSSMNTEAFF
TRBV11-2 | CASSLAEGMYTGELFF
TRBV2 | CASSDGLAGVEQFF
TRBV2 | CASSERIRDTQYF
TRBV19 | CASSIRAGDPYEQYF
TRBV29-1 | CSVFVTVSNTGELFF
TRBV5-1 | CASSLNTMNTEAFF
TRBV5-1 | CASNPGQGEDTQYF
TRBV11-1 | CATSRLRNYEQYF
TRBV28 | CASSLSDRLNTGELFF
TRBV5-1 | CASSLAEVTGANVLTF
TRBV18 | CASSPDYEQYF
TRBV9 | CASSVGTGMAQPQHF
TRBV7-2 | CASSLRRYTEAFF
TRBV6-2/TRBV6-3 | CASRGTSDPRELFF
TRBV7-2 | CASSHQTGLASGDQETQYF
TRBV6-1 | CASSPELNTEAFF
TRBV4-1 | CASSIRRGLEKLFF
TRBV9 | CASTPGGRGLFGGGELFF
TRBV27 | CASSLSFRGTEAFF
TRBV9 | CASSVSGAGTDTQYF
TRBV7-2 | CASSLSSGRGNEQYF
TRBV9 | CASSDGGTTGYQETQYF
TRBV12-3/TRBV12-4 | CASSPGLVRAGELFF
TRBV10-3 | CAISTGATGEKLFF
TRBV30 | CAWSKQGPDTQYF
TRBV25-1 | CASSESLEQYF
TRBV2 | CASSQTSGRKYEQYF
TRBV12-3/TRBV12-4 | CASRTGGVYGYTF
TRBV6-5 | CASSYSKARQETQYF
TRBV12-3/TRBV12-4 | CASSLRSLLAGANNEQFF
TRBV7-3 | CASSLGETNTGELFF